This TCR beta chain was found in a study of T-cell memory formation after mild COVID-19. Study-level background: TCR clusters mostly belonged to single donors.

General study findings and limits: Clones contracting over day 15 to 85 were CD4/CD8 balanced, with later expanders leaning CD4+.

The germline V and J ends were trimmed by 5 bases and 2 bases, with 22 bases remaining between them. CDR1 SGHAT and CDR2 FQNNGV come from the germline V gene. The CDR3 length is 18 residues. At least ten counts were recorded for this clonotype. Antigen unknown. TCR alpha and TCR beta cDNA libraries with sample barcodes and UMIs came from 5'RACE using constant-segment primers. TCRdb processed the 5' RACE reads anew with MiXCR; each CDR3 protein has one entry. The table shows 250,000 to 350,000 distinct CDR3 sequences, with about a sixth occurring only once. The rearrangement links TRBV11-2 to TRBJ2-1, with D possibly being TRBD1 or TRBD2 (5 bases each). Sequenced material: PBMCs or a T cell subset sorted from them (not recorded which). The receptor was derived from a man aged 18-30 years who had mild COVID-19 (a few samples of this study predate the infection). Cell type and time point are not known. DNA for the CDR3: TGTGCCAGCAGCATTCAGCCCGCCGGGGCTTTACCCTACAATGAGCAGTTCTTC. Its protein product is CASSIQPAGALPYNEQFF.